This T cell receptor (beta chain) stems from a study of response to subunit inactivated influenza vaccine. This clonotype was counted between two and nine times. TCRdb fed the RT-PCR reads into MiXCR, producing one record per CDR3 protein. The sample has 500,000 to 550,000 distinct CDR3 sequences, roughly 23% seen once. Germline V gives CDR1 SGHRS, CDR2 YFSETQ. This CDR3 is built from 15 residues. The V gene lost 5 bases and the J gene lost 12 bases, with 23 bases spanning the gap. The data also belong to a second study, concerning T cells expressing NK-cell markers. That source notes: Libraries used 5'RACE template switching adding universal primer site and UMIs. Once again these clonotypes came out on top in the CD3+CD56-NKG2C+ fraction of several donors.

The V gene is TRBV5-1, the J gene TRBJ1-4; no clear D gene. Sequencing was performed on CD4+ T cells sorted from PBMCs, taken about 13 days after vaccination. The receptor was isolated from a man in his fifties who received an inactivated influenza vaccine. The CDR3 spells CASSFLPGNTRELFF. The CDR3 DNA reads TGCGCCAGCAGTTTTTTGCCGGGGAACACGAGGGAACTGTTTTTT.